Shown below are 23 T cell receptor beta chains from a single sample sequenced in a study of blood T cells in healthy people across ages (dated by TCRdb to about 2015). The receptor library was made with 5' RACE. TCRdb names Illumina HiSeq 2500 as the instrument used. A second about 7 to 11 cycle PCR used a sample-barcoded 5' primer and a J-beta primer mix. In TCRdb, the public reads were trimmed at Q25 with fastp and aligned with MiXCR, with productive beta chains retained. All rows with the same CDR3 protein become a single entry with the most common DNA and genes. This sample has 1.5 million to 2 million distinct CDR3 sequences in its table, and 28% of those were observed once. The ten biggest clones cover 7.7% of the sample. Sequencing was carried out using blood. The receptors here all came from a woman aged 25-40 years in good health.

This clonotype was recorded a few times. The chain recombines TRBV5-1 with TRBJ2-1, with a tentative D call TRBD2 (5 bases). This CDR3 region has 15 residues. Germline V gene sequence: CDR1 SGHRS, CDR2 YFSETQ. Trimming stripped 3 bases from V and 2 bases from J, with 12 bases between. The CDR3 coding sequence is TGCGCCAGCAGCTCTACTAGATCCCCCTACAATGAGCAGTTCTTC. It encodes CASSSTRSPYNEQFF.

The V and J genes are TRBV28 and TRBJ1-6; tentatively, D is TRBD1 (6 bases). The CDR3 runs 12 residues. The germline V gene encodes CDR1 MDHEN and CDR2 SYDVKM. The CDR3 is CAEGGVGSPLHF. The CDR3 DNA follows: TGTGCAGAGGGGGGGGTTGGTTCACCCCTCCACTTT.

This clonotype has a single count. The junction shows a germline mismatch at one end, possibly a read error. The rearrangement links TRBV28 to TRBJ2-1; 9 nucleotides line up with TRBD2. The CDR3 totals 16 residues. The germline CDR1 and CDR2 sequences are MDHEN and SYDVKM. In DNA, the CDR3 is TGTGCCAGCAGTTCCGGGCGGGGGGGCTCCTACAATGAGCAGTGCTTC. It is translated as CASSSGRGGSYNEQCF.

This clonotype appeared many times. The chain is built from TRBV2 and TRBJ2-5, with a possible D match to TRBD2 (5 bases). Germline V gives CDR1 SNHLY, CDR2 FYNNEI. There are 11 residues in the CDR3. V lost 6 bases, J lost 4 bases, and 6 bases lay in between. The CDR3 loop is CASSGGETQYF. CDR3 in DNA: TGTGCCAGCAGCGGAGGAGAGACCCAGTACTTC.

V is TRBV7-6 and J is TRBJ1-1; D ambiguous. The V end was cut by 4 bases, the J end by 8 bases, with 14 bases between. Germline V gene lookup returns CDR1 SGHVS and CDR2 FNYEAQ. CDR3 length: 13 residues. This chain's CDR3 is CASSSYSGVEAFF. CDR3 bases: TGTGCCAGCAGCTCCTACTCAGGCGTCGAAGCTTTCTTT.

This clonotype has a handful of counts. CDR3 sequence: CASSSNDLNYGYTF. In DNA form, the CDR3 reads TGTGCCAGCAGCTCAAACGACCTGAACTATGGCTACACCTTC. V is TRBV9 and J is TRBJ1-2; unclear D gene. V was pared by 4 bases and J by 2 bases, with 12 bases between. The CDR3 is 14 residues long. Germline CDR1 is SGDLS and CDR2 is YYNGEE.

This chain links TRBV7-2 with TRBJ1-1; no clear D. Germline CDR1 reads SGHTA; CDR2 reads FQGNSA. With 5 bases removed from V and 8 bases from J, the gap between germline ends came to 12 bases. The CDR3 covers 12 residues. The CDR3 nucleotides are TGTGCCAGCAGCCTGATCGGGTTAGAAGCTTTCTTT. It encodes CASSLIGLEAFF.

This chain joins TRBV7-2 and TRBJ1-4; no definite D call. V lost 8 bases and J 7 bases, leaving 17 bases between the germline ends. CDR3 length: 14 amino acids. The germline CDR1 and CDR2 sequences are SGHTA and FQGNSA. In DNA form, the CDR3 reads TGTGCCAGCGGGAGCCAGGCGGTTGGTGAAAAACTGTTTTTT. This translates into CASGSQAVGEKLFF.

This clonotype was detected a few times. V gene TRBV5-1 combines with J gene TRBJ2-1, with D possibly being TRBD1 (6 bases). Trimming pared 3 bases from V and 2 bases from J, leaving 9 bases between. The CDR3 has 14 amino acids. Germline CDR1 is SGHRS and CDR2 is YFSETQ. Here the CDR3 reads CASSSRQAYNEQFF. The CDR3 DNA is TGCGCCAGCAGCTCAAGACAGGCCTACAATGAGCAGTTCTTC.

This chain uses TRBV5-1 with TRBJ1-1; possible D gene TRBD1, 5 bases. From germline, CDR1 is SGHRS and CDR2 YFSETQ. V shed 4 bases and J shed 5 bases, with 24 bases lying between them. This CDR3 region has 17 residues. In nucleotides, the CDR3 is TGCGCCAGCAGCCGCGGACAAAATTCCTACTCGAGGACTGAAGCTTTCTTT. Translation: CASSRGQNSYSRTEAFF.

This clonotype was detected many times. The chain combines TRBV20-1 with TRBJ2-7, with D tentatively TRBD2 (6 bases). The CDR3 totals 14 residues. The germline V gene has CDR1 DFQATT and CDR2 SNEGSKA (reference sequence). V shed 0 bases and J shed 3 bases, with 12 bases lying between them. The CDR3 loop is CSARDRVGGYEQYF. CDR3 sequence (DNA): TGCAGTGCTAGAGATAGGGTGGGGGGCTACGAGCAGTACTTC.

This clonotype was observed a single time. This chain joins TRBV20-1 and TRBJ2-3; 9 positions agree with TRBD1. The CDR3 is 17 residues long. Germline CDR1 DFQATT, CDR2 SNEGSKA (reference sequence). V shed 5 bases and J 4 bases; nucleotides not matched to a gene: 16. CDR3 region: CSAYRGPMRTAADTQYF. As DNA, the CDR3 is TGCAGTGCTTACAGGGGGCCGATGCGAACGGCCGCAGATACGCAGTATTTT.

This clonotype occurred a few times. J is TRBJ2-5 and V is TRBV20-1, with unresolved D. CDR1 and CDR2 (germline): DFQATT, SNEGSKA (reference sequence). The CDR3 spans 14 residues. V was clipped by 1 base and J by 4 bases, with 13 bases between them. The CDR3 is CSARAQAARETQYF. DNA of the CDR3: TGCAGTGCTAGAGCCCAGGCGGCACGAGAGACCCAGTACTTC.

Only one count was recorded for this clonotype. This rearrangement joins TRBV7-2 to TRBJ2-7, with TRBD2 identical over 10 bases. The V gene's germline CDR1 is SGHTA and CDR2 FQGNSA. The CDR3 spans 15 residues. J lost 3 bases, V lost 2 bases, and 4 bases had no gene match. CDR3 sequence (DNA): TGTGCCAGCAGCTTAACTAGCGGGGACCGCTACGAGCAGTACTTC. Translation gives CASSLTSGDRYEQYF.

This clonotype was counted only a few times. This rearrangement joins TRBV2 to TRBJ2-5, with D possibly TRBD2 on 6 matching bases. This CDR3 contains 15 residues. The germline gives CDR1 SNHLY, CDR2 FYNNEI. Between the trimmed V and J ends, which lost 2 bases and 11 bases, there was a span of 21 bases. CDR3 region: CASSEPGTSFGEQYF. The CDR3 bases are TGTGCCAGCAGTGAACCCGGGACTTCGTTCGGGGAGCAGTACTTC.

This clonotype was detected a few times. The rearrangement links TRBV6-5 to TRBJ2-2, with D perhaps TRBD2 (5 bases). Germline values: CDR1 MNHEY, CDR2 SVGAGI. Between the trimmed V and J ends, which lost 8 bases and 8 bases, there was a span of 9 bases. This CDR3 spans 11 amino acids. Written as DNA, the CDR3 is TGTGCCAGCTCTAGGGAGGGGGAGCTGTTTTTT. As protein: CASSREGELFF.

In regard to this clonotype: A much larger clone differs by one base, so this may be a read error. The rearrangement joins TRBV12-3 or TRBV12-4 to TRBJ1-6; D is unclear. This CDR3 has 16 amino acids. The DNA for the CDR3 is TGTGCCAGCAGTTTACAACAGACGAGTCGTAATTCACTCCTCCACTTT. Its protein product is CASSLQQTSRNSLLHF.

In its sample, this clonotype was seen a few times. The V gene is TRBV4-1, the J gene TRBJ1-1, with 7 bases fitting TRBD1. V shed 3 bases and J 5 bases; nucleotides not matched to a gene: 6. Germline-derived CDR1 and CDR2 are MGHRA and YSYEKL. The CDR3 loop spans 14 amino acids. CDR3 loop: CASSQATGQTEAFF. CDR3 DNA: TGCGCCAGCAGCCAGGCGACAGGGCAGACTGAAGCTTTCTTT.

This chain links TRBV5-1 with TRBJ1-1; D ambiguous. V was trimmed by 1 base and J by 2 bases, leaving 9 bases between them. The CDR3 loop spans 14 amino acids. Germline V CDR1 and CDR2: SGHRS, YFSETQ. This chain's CDR3 is CASSLSQINTEAFF. CDR3 sequence (DNA): TGCGCCAGCAGCTTGAGCCAGATTAACACTGAAGCTTTCTTT.

This clonotype was counted only a few times. The rearrangement uses TRBV28 and TRBJ2-5; 11 nucleotides align to TRBD2. This CDR3 region has 16 residues. V was clipped by 1 base and J by 3 bases; unmatched bases: 4. The germline V gene encodes CDR1 MDHEN and CDR2 SYDVKM. The CDR3: CASSLYLAGGEETQYF. The CDR3 DNA sequence: TGTGCCAGCAGTTTATATCTAGCGGGGGGCGAAGAGACCCAGTACTTC.

The chain links TRBV6-6 to TRBJ2-7; TRBD1 is a possible D gene (6 bases). Germline lookup yields CDR1 MNHNY and CDR2 SVGAGI (reference sequence). Trimming stripped 5 bases from V and 2 bases from J, with 13 bases between. The CDR3 extends over 14 amino acids. This CDR3 is CASSTGTITYEQYF. CDR3 in DNA: TGTGCCAGCAGTACCGGGACAATCACCTACGAGCAGTACTTC.

The chain has TRBV9 and TRBJ2-1, with unresolved D. The CDR3 contains 12 residues. With 0 bases removed from V and 8 bases from J, the gap between germline ends came to 6 bases. The germline V gene encodes CDR1 SGDLS and CDR2 YYNGEE. Here the CDR3 DNA reads TGTGCCAGCAGCGTAGTAAGGGATGAGCAGTTCTTC. This gives the protein CASSVVRDEQFF.

The V and J genes are TRBV5-6 and TRBJ1-2; 8 bases are a match to TRBD1. The germline V gene encodes CDR1 SGHDT and CDR2 YYEEEE. The CDR3 is 16 amino acids. V shed 3 bases, J shed 0 bases, and the junction held 7 bases outside the gene matches. CDR3: CASSWGTGGANYGYTF. The CDR3 DNA sequence: TGTGCCAGCAGCTGGGGGACAGGCGGGGCTAACTATGGCTACACCTTC.